This TCR beta chain was captured by sequencing in a study of T cells in Graves' hyperthyroidism and ophthalmopathy. V was pared by 4 bases and J by 4 bases, with 14 bases between. There are 15 residues in the CDR3. The V gene's germline CDR1 is LNHDA and CDR2 SQIVND (reference sequence). Diagnosis of hyperthyroidism was new in patients aged 18 to 65, and its duration was under 2 months. In its sample, this clonotype was seen many times. There were TCR beta CDR3 regions amplified from RNA transcripts. HTBI primers were the set used in a first-round RT-PCR of the TCR CDR3. Each CDR3 protein is one row after TCRdb ran MiXCR on the multiplex PCR reads. Among 200,000 to 250,000 distinct CDR3 sequences listed, about a sixth were seen once.

The V and J genes are TRBV19 and TRBJ1-5; possible D gene TRBD1, 5 bases. Sequences were obtained from blood. The origin of this receptor is a woman between 50 and 59 years old with Graves' hyperthyroidism. The DNA of the CDR3 is TGTGCCAGTAGTACCCGATACAGGCAAAATCAGCCCCAGCATTTT. This encodes CASSTRYRQNQPQHF.